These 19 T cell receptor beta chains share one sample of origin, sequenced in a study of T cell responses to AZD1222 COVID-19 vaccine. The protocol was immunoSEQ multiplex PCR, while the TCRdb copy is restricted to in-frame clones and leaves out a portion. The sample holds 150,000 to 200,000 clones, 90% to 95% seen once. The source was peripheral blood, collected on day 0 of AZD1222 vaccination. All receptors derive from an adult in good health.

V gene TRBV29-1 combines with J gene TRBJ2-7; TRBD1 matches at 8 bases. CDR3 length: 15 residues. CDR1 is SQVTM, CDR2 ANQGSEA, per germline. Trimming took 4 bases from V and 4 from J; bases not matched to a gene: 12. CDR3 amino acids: CSVVGGNRGLYEQYF. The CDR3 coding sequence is TGCAGCGTTGTAGGGGGCAACAGGGGGTTATACGAGCAGTACTTC.

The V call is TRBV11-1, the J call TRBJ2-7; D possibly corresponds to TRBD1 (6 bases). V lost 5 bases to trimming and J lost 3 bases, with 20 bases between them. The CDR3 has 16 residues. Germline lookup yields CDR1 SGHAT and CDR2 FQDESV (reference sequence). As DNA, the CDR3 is TGTGCCAGCAGCCCCCCCGCGACAGGACTTCTCTACGAGCAGTACTTC. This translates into CASSPPATGLLYEQYF.

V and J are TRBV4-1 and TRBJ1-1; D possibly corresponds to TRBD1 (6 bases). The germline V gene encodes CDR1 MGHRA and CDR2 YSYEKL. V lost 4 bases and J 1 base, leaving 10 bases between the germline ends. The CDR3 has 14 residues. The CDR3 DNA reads TGCGCCAGCAGCCCAAGAGGGGGGAACACTGAAGCTTTCTTT. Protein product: CASSPRGGNTEAFF.

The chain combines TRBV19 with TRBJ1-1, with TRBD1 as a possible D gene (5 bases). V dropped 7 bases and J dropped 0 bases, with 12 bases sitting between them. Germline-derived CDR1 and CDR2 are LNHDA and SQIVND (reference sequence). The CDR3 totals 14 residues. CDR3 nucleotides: TGTGCCAGTACCACCACAGGCCTGAACACTGAAGCTTTCTTT. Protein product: CASTTTGLNTEAFF.

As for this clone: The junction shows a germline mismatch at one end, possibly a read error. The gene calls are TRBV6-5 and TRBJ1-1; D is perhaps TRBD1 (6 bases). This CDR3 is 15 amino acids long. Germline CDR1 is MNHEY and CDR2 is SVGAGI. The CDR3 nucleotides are TGTGCCAGCAGCTACTCCGGGACACCCAGCATTACAGCTTTCTTT. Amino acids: CASSYSGTPSITAFF.

CDR3 in amino acids: CASSRRGGPVGNQPQHF. The CDR3 DNA is TGTGCCAGCAGCCGAAGAGGGGGGCCTGTTGGCAATCAGCCCCAGCATTTT. V usage is TRBV27 and J usage is TRBJ1-5, with D possibly matching TRBD1 (6 bases). Germline V gene sequence: CDR1 MNHEY, CDR2 SMNVEV (reference sequence). This CDR3 has 17 residues. Trimming stripped 6 bases from V and 2 bases from J, with 20 bases between.

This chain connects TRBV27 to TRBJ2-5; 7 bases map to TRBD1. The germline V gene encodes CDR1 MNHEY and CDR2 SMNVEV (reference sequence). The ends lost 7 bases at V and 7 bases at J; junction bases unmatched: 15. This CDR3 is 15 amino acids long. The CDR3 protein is CASTSLSTGSRTQYF. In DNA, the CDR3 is TGTGCCAGCACCTCTCTCTCGACAGGGAGCAGGACCCAGTACTTC.

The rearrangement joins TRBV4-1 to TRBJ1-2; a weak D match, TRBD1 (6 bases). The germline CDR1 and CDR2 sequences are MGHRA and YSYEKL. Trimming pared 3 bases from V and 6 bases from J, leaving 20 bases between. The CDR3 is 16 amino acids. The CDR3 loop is CASSHGGGRPSHGYTF. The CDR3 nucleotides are TGCGCCAGCAGCCATGGAGGGGGGAGGCCGAGTCATGGCTACACCTTC.

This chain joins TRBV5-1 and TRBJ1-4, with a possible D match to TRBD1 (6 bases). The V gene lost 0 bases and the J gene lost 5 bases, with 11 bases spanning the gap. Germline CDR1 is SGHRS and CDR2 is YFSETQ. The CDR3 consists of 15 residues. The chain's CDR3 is CASSLAGALNEKLFF. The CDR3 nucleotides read TGCGCCAGCAGCTTGGCGGGGGCGTTGAATGAAAAACTGTTTTTT. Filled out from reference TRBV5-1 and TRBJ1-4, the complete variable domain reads KAGVTQTPRYLIKTRGQQVTLSCSPISGHRSVSWYQQTPGQGLQFLFEYFSETQRNKGNFPGRFSGRQFSNSRSEMNVSTLELGDSALYLCASSLAGALNEKLFFGSGTQLSVL.

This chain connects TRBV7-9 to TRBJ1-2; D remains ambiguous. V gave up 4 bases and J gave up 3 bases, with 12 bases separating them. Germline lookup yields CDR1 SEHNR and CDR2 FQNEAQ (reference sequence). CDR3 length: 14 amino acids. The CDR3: CASSSTPQHYGYTF. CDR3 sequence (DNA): TGTGCCAGCAGCTCCACCCCACAGCACTATGGCTACACCTTC.

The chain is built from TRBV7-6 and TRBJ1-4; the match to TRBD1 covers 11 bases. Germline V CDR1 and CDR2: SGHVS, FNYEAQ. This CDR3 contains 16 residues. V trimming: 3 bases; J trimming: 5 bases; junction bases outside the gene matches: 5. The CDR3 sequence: CASSLGTGGENEKLFF. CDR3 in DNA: TGTGCCAGCAGCTTGGGGACAGGGGGTGAAAATGAAAAACTGTTTTTT. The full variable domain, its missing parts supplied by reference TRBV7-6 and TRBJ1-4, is GAGVSQSPRYKVTKRGQDVALRCDPISGHVSLYWYRQALGQGPEFLTYFNYEAQQDKSGLPNDRFSAERPEGSISTLTIQRTEQRDSAMYRCASSLGTGGENEKLFFGSGTQLSVL.

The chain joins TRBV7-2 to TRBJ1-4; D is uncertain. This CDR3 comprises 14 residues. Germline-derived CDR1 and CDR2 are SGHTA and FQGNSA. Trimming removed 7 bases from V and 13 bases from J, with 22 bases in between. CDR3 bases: TGTGCCAGCACCCGTGGAGGTGGAGGTGTCCGACTGTTTTTT. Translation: CASTRGGGGVRLFF.

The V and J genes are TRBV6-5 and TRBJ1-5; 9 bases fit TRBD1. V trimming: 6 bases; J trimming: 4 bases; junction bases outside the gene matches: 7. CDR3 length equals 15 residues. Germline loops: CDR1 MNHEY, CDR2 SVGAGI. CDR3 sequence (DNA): TGTGCCAGCAGCCTCACAGGGGGCCAGAATCAGCCCCAGCATTTT. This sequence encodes CASSLTGGQNQPQHF.

CDR3 sequence (DNA): TGTGCCACCAAACAACAGGCTACTGAAAAACTGTTTTTT. Encoded protein: CATKQQATEKLFF. The chain has TRBV19 and TRBJ1-4; the D gene is possibly TRBD1 (5 bases). The V gene lost 10 bases and the J gene lost 7 bases, with 16 bases spanning the gap. This CDR3 has 13 residues. Germline assignment: CDR1 LNHDA and CDR2 SQIVND (reference sequence).

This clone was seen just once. The CDR3 reads CASRFGSTSEQYF. The CDR3 DNA follows: TGTGCCAGCAGGTTCGGGAGCACCTCCGAGCAGTACTTC. The rearrangement joins TRBV28 to TRBJ2-7; TRBD2 might be the D (6 bases). The CDR3 contains 13 residues. Trimming left V 6 bases short and J 6 bases short, with 15 bases between. CDR1 MDHEN and CDR2 SYDVKM come from the germline V gene.

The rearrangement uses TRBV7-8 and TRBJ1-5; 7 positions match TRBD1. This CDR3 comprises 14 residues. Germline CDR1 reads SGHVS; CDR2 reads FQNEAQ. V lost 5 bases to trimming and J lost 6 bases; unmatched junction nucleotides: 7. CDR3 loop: CASSDRTGGQPQHF. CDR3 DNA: TGTGCCAGCAGCGACCGGACAGGTGGTCAGCCCCAGCATTTT.

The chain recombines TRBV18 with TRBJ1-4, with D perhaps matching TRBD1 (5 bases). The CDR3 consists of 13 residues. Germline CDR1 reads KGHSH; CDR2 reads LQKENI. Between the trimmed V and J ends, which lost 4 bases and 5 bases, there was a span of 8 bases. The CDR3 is CASSQRDNEKLFF. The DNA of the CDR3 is TGTGCCAGCTCACAGCGGGACAATGAAAAACTGTTTTTT.

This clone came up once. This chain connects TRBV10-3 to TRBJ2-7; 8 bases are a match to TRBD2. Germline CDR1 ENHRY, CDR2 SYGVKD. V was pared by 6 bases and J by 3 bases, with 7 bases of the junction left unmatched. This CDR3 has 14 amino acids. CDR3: CAISFTSGIYEQYF. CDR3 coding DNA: TGTGCCATCAGCTTTACTAGCGGTATCTACGAGCAGTACTTC.

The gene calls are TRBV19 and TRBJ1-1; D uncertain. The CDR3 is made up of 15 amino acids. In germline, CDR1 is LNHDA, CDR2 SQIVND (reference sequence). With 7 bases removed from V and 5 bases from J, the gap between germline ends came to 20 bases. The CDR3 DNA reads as TGTGCCAGTAACCTCTCGCCAGGTCTTGGGACTGAAGCTTTCTTT. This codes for CASNLSPGLGTEAFF.